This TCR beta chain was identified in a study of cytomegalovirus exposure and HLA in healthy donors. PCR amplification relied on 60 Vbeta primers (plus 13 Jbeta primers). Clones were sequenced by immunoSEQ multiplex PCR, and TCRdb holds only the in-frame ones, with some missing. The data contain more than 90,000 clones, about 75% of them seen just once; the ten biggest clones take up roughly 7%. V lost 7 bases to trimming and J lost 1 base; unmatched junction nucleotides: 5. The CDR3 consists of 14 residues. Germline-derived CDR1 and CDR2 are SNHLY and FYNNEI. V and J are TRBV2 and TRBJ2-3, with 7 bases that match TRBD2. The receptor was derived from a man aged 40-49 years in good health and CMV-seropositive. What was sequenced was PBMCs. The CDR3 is CASTERGGTDTQYF. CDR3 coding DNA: TGTGCCAGCACCGAACGGGGGGGCACAGATACGCAGTATTTT.